This T cell receptor (beta chain) stems from a study of blood T cell repertoires in COVID-19. Study summary: Whether acute or convalescent, the COVID-19 samples came from the United States, Italy and Spain. From T cells, B-cell-depleted T cells, or PBMCs came the material, which was cDNA or gDNA.

Original analysis: From reference gene primer amplification, estimates of nucleated cell counts were derived. Some clones are missing from TCRdb's copy, which holds only in-frame ones; the method was immunoSEQ multiplex PCR. The DNA gave D and trimming, while V, J and clone size come from that table. The profile shows more than 85,000 clones, less than 85% of them singletons. The CDR3 runs to 16 residues. Germline lookup yields CDR1 GTSNPN and CDR2 SVGIG (reference sequence). Trimming took off 3 bases at V and 5 bases at J, with 22 bases between the two ends. The sequenced sample was peripheral blood. The clonotype originates from a human donor in a cohort sampled during active or convalescent COVID-19. The rearrangement links TRBV30 to TRBJ1-1; possibly TRBD1 for D (6 bases). The CDR3 loop is CAWRGFWGRKVTEAFF. Written as DNA, the CDR3 is TGTGCCTGGAGAGGGTTTTGGGGGCGGAAAGTAACTGAAGCTTTCTTT.